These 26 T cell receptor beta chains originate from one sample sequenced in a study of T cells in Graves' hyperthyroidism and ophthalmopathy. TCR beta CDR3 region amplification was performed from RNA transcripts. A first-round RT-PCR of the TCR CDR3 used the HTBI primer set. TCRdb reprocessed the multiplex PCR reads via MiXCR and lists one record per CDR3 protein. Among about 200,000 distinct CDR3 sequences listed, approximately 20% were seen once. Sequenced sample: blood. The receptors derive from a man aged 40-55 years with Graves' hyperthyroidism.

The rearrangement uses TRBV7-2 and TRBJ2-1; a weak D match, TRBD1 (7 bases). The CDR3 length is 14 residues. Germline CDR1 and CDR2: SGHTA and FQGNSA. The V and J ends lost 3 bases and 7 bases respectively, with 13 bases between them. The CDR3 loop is CASSLFQGGNEQFF. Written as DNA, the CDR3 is TGTGCCAGCAGCTTGTTCCAGGGGGGTAATGAGCAGTTCTTC. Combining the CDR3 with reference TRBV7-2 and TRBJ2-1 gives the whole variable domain GAGVSQSPSNKVTEKGKDVELRCDPISGHTALYWYRQSLGQGLEFLIYFQGNSAPDKSGLPSDRFSAERTGGSVSTLTIQRTQQEDSAVYLCASSLFQGGNEQFFGPGTRLTVL.

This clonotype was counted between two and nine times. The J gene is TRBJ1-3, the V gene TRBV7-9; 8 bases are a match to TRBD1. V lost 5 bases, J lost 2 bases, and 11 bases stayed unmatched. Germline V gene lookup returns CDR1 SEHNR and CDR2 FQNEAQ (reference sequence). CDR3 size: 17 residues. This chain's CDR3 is CASSPPRTGMAGNTIYF. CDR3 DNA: TGTGCCAGCAGCCCCCCGAGGACAGGGATGGCTGGAAACACCATATATTTT. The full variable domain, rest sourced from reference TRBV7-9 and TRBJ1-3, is DTGVSQNPRHKITKRGQNVTFRCDPISEHNRLYWYRQTLGQGPEFLTYFQNEAQLEKSRLLSDRFSAERPKGSFSTLEIQRTEQGDSAMYLCASSPPRTGMAGNTIYFGEGSWLTVV.

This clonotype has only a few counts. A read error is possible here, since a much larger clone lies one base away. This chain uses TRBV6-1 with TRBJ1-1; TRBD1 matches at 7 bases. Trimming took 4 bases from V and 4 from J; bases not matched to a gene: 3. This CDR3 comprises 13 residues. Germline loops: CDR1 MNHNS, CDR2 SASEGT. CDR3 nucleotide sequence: TGTGCCAGCAGTGCGGCAGGGGGCACTGAAGCTTTCTTT. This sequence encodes CASSAAGGTEAFF.

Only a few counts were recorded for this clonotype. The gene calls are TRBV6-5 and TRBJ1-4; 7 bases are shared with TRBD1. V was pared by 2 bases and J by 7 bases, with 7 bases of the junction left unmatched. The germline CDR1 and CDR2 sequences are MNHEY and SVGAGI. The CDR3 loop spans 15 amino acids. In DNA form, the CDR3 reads TGTGCCAGCAGTTACGGTTGGACAGGTGGTGAAAAACTGTTTTTT. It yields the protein CASSYGWTGGEKLFF.

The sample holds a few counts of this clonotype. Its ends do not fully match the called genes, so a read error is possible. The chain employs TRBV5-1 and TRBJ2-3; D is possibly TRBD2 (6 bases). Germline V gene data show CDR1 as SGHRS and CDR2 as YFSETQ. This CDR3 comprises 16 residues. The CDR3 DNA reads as TGTGCCAGCAGCCTCGTAGCTCGGAGGGGCACAGATACGCAGTATTTT. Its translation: CASSLVARRGTDTQYF.

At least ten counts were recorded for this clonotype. The CDR3 DNA reads TGTGCCAGCAGTTGGGGGCGGGGATCCTCCTACGAGCAGTACTTC. Its translation: CASSWGRGSSYEQYF. The V gene is TRBV7-6, the J gene TRBJ2-7; possibly TRBD1 or TRBD2 for D (6 bases each). The CDR3 sequence is 15 residues long. V lost 6 bases to trimming and J lost 0 bases, with 15 bases between them. CDR1 SGHVS and CDR2 FNYEAQ come from the germline V gene.

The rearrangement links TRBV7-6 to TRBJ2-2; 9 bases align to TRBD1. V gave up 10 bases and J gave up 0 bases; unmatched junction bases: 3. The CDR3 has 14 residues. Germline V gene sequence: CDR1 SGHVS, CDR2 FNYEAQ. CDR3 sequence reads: CATRQGANTGELFF. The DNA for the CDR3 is TGTGCCACCCGACAGGGGGCGAACACCGGGGAGCTGTTTTTT.

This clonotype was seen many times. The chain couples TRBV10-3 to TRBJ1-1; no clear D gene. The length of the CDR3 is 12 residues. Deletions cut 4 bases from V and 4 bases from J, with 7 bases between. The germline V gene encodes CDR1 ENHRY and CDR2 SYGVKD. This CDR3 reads CAISGLGTEAFF. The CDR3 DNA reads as TGTGCCATCAGTGGCTTGGGCACTGAAGCTTTCTTT.

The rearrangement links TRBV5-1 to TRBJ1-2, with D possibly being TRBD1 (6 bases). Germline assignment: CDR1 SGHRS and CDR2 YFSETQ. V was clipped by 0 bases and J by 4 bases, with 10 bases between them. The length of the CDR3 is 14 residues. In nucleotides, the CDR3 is TGCGCCAGCAGCTTGGGGACAGACCTCTATGGCTACACCTTC. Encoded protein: CASSLGTDLYGYTF.

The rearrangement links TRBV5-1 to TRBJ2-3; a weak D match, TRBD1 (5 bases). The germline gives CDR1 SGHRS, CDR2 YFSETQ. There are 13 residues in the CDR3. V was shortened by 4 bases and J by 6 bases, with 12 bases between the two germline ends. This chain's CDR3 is CASSDGATDTQYF. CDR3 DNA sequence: TGCGCCAGCAGCGATGGGGCCACGGATACGCAGTATTTT.

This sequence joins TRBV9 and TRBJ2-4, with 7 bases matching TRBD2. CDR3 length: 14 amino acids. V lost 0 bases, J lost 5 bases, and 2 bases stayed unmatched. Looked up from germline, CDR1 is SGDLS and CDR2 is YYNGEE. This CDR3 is CASSVEAGQNIQYF. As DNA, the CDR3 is TGTGCCAGCAGCGTAGAAGCGGGACAAAACATTCAGTACTTC.

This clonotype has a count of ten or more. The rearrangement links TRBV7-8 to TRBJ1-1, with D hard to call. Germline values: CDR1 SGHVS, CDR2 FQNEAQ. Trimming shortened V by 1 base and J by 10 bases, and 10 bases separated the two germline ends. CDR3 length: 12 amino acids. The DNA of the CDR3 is TGTGCCAGCAGCTTAGATTCGGCAGCAGCTTTCTTT. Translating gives CASSLDSAAAFF.

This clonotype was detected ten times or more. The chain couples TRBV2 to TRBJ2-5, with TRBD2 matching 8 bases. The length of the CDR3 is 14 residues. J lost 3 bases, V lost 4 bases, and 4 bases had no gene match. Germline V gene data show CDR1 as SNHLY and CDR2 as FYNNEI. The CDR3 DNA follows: TGTGCCAGCAGTGCCTCACTAGCGGAAGAGACCCAGTACTTC. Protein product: CASSASLAEETQYF. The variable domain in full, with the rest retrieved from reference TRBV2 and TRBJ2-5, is EPEVTQTPSHQVTQMGQEVILRCVPISNHLYFYWYRQILGQKVEFLVSFYNNEISEKSEIFDDQFSVERPDGSNFTLKIRSTKLEDSAMYFCASSASLAEETQYFGPGTRLLVL.

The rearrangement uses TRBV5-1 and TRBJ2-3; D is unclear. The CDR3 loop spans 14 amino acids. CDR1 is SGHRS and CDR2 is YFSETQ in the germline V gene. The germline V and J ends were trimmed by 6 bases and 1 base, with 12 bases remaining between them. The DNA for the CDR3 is TGCGCCAGCACTCGCGAGTATCGCACAGATACGCAGTATTTT. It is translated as CASTREYRTDTQYF.

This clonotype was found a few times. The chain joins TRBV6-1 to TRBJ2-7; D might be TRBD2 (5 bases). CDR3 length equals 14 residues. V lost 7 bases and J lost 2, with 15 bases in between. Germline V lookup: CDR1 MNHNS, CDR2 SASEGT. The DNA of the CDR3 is TGTGCCAGCAAGGTCACGGGGTCAGCCTACGAGCAGTACTTC. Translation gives CASKVTGSAYEQYF.

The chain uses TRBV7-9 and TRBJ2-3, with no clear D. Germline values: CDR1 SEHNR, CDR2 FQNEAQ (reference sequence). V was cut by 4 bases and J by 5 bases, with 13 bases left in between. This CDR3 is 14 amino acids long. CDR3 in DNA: TGTGCCAGCAGCTCGGATACTGGCATAGATACGCAGTATTTT. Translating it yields CASSSDTGIDTQYF.

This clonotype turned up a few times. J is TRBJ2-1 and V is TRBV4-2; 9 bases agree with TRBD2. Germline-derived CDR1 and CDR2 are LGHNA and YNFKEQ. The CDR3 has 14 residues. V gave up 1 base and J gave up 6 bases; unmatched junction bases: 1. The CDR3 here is CASSQVLAGNEQFF. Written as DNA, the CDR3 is TGTGCCAGCAGCCAAGTACTAGCGGGCAATGAGCAGTTCTTC.

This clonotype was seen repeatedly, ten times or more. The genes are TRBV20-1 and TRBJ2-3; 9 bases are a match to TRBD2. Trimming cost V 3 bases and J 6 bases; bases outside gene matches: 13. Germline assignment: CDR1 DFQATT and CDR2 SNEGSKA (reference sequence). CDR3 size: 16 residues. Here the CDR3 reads CSASGAGGSDRDTQYF. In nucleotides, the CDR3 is TGCAGTGCTAGTGGAGCGGGGGGATCCGATAGGGATACGCAGTATTTT.

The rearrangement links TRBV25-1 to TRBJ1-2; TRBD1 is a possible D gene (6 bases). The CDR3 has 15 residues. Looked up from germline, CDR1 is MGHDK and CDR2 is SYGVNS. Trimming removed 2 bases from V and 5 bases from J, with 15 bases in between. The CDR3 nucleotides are TGTGCCAGCAGTGAAGGGGCAGGGGCGTCGTATGGCTACACCTTC. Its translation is CASSEGAGASYGYTF.

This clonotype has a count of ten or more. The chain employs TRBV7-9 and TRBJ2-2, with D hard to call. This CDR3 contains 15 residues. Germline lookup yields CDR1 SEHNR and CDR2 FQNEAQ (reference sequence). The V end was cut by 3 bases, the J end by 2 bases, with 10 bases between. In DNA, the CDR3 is TGTGCCAGCAGCTTTGCAGACCTTAACACCGGGGAGCTGTTTTTT. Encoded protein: CASSFADLNTGELFF.

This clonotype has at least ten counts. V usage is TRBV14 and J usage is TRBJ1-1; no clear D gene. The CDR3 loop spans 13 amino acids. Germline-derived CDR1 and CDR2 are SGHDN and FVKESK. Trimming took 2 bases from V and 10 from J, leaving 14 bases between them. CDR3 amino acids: CASSQLEGARAFF. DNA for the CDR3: TGTGCCAGCAGCCAACTCGAGGGTGCTCGAGCTTTCTTT.

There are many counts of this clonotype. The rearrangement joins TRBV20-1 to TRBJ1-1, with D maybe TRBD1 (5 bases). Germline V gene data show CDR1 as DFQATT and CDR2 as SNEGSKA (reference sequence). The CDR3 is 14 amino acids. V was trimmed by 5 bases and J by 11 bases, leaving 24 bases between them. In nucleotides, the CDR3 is TGCAGTGCTGAAGCAAGGGGCTACGCGACTGGCGCTTTCTTT. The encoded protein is CSAEARGYATGAFF.

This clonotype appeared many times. CDR3 sequence reads: CASSLEYWDYGYTF. The CDR3 bases are TGTGCCAGCAGCTTAGAGTACTGGGACTATGGCTACACCTTC. The chain has TRBV7-2 and TRBJ1-2; unclear D gene. Germline values: CDR1 SGHTA, CDR2 FQGNSA. The CDR3 length is 14 residues. V was trimmed by 1 base and J by 3 bases, leaving 9 bases between them.

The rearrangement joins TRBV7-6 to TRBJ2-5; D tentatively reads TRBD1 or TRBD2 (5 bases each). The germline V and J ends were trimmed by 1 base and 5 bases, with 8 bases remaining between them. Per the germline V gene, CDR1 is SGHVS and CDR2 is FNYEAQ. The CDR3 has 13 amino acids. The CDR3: CASSLGEGETQYF. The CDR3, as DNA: TGTGCCAGCAGCTTAGGAGAGGGGGAGACCCAGTACTTC.

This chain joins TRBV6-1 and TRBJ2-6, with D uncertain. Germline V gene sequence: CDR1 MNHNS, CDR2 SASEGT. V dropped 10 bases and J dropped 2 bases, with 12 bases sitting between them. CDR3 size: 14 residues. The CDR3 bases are TGTGCCACCACGAGTCGCCCTGGGGCCAACGTCCTGACTTTC. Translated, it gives CATTSRPGANVLTF.

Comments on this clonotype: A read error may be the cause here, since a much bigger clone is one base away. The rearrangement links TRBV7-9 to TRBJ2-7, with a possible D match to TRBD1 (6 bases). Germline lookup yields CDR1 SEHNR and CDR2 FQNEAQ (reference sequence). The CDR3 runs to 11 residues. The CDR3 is CVSSRGYEQYF. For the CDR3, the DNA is TGTGTCAGCTCCAGGGGCTACGAGCAGTACTTC.